This T cell receptor (beta chain) was captured by sequencing in a study of vaccination and CD4 T cells after COVID-19. The Oncomine TCR Beta short-read assay was applied to DNA of cultured CD4+ T cells. The template was genomic DNA from cultured CD4+ T cells. TCRdb recomputed calls from the PCR reads with MiXCR, one row per CDR3 protein. The data hold about 14,000 distinct CDR3 sequences, with approximately 62% observed a single time. The treatment is: roughly nine-day PBMC culture with coronavirus spike peptide pools or control peptides (ViraFEST assay). This clonotype appeared a few times. Antigen specificity is unknown. The source of this sequence is a human donor who had recovered from COVID-19. The sequenced material came from CD4+ T cells from blood, cultured in vitro.

The DNA of the CDR3 is TGCAGTGCTAGAGATATGGACAGGGTGTCCGGGGAGCTGTTTTTT. Its translation: CSARDMDRVSGELFF. The rearrangement uses TRBV20-1 and TRBJ2-2, with 8 positions matching TRBD1. Unmatched junction bases numbered 6, after V lost 0 bases and J lost 6 bases. From germline, CDR1 is DFQATT and CDR2 SNEGSKA (reference sequence). This CDR3 contains 15 residues.